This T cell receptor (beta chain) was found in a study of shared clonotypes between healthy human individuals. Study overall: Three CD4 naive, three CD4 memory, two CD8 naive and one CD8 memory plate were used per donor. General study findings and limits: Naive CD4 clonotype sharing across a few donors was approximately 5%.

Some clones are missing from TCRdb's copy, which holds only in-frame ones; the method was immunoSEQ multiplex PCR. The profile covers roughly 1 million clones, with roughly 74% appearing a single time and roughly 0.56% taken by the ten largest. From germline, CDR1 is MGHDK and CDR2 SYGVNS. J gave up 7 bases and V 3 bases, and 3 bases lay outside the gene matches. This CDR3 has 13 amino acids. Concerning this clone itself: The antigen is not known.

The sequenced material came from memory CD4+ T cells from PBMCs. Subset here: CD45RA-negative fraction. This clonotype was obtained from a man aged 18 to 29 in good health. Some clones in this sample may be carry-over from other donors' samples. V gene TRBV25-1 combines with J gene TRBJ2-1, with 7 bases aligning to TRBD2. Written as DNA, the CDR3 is TGTGCCAGCAGTGATTGGGAGGGGAATGAGCAGTTCTTC. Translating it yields CASSDWEGNEQFF.